The 9 T cell receptor beta chains below all came from one sample that was sequenced in a study of beta chain features in type 1 diabetes. Overall study results and limits: A moderate, significant TCRB CDR3 shortening appeared in type 1 diabetes across four CD4+ subsets.

Sequencing targeted expressed TCRB transcripts, as all isolated RNA had been reverse transcribed. Assay: immunoSEQ multiplex PCR; the TCRdb copy retains only in-frame clones and omits some. The sample records 600,000 or so clones, around 12% being singletons. These TCRs are of unknown antigen specificity. Sequenced: naive CD4+ T cells from blood. All receptors derive from a man aged 30-40 years with type 1 diabetes.

This chain links TRBV23-1 with TRBJ1-1; no firm D call. TRBV23-1 is an open reading frame whose function is uncertain. CDR3 size: 14 residues. Trimming removed 1 base from V and 5 bases from J, with 11 bases in between. The CDR3 nucleotides read TGCGCCAGCAGTCAATACGGGCCCTGGACTGAAGCTTTCTTT. Amino acid sequence: CASSQYGPWTEAFF.

V gene TRBV28 combines with J gene TRBJ2-1; 8 positions agree with TRBD1. CDR3 size: 16 residues. J gave up 6 bases and V 3 bases, and 10 bases lay outside the gene matches. Germline V lookup: CDR1 MDHEN, CDR2 SYDVKM. The chain's CDR3 is CASSFRGQARFNEQFF. The DNA for the CDR3 is TGTGCCAGCAGTTTCAGGGGACAGGCCCGCTTCAATGAGCAGTTCTTC.

This clone occurred a few times. The chain links TRBV7-2 to TRBJ1-2; possible D gene TRBD1, 5 bases. Trimming took off 4 bases at V and 7 bases at J, with 19 bases between the two ends. The CDR3 is made up of 15 amino acids. CDR1 SGHTA and CDR2 FQGNSA come from the germline V gene. The CDR3 loop reads CASSSRMAPGRGYTF. CDR3 bases: TGTGCCAGCAGCTCCCGTATGGCCCCAGGGCGTGGCTACACCTTC.

This clone was seen only a few times. The chain has TRBV30 and TRBJ2-5; 10 positions agree with TRBD2. The CDR3 is made up of 14 amino acids. Germline CDR1 GTSNPN, CDR2 SVGIG (reference sequence). This CDR3 reads CATGVAGGRETQYF. In nucleotides, the CDR3 is TGTGCGACGGGGGTAGCGGGGGGACGGGAGACCCAGTACTTC.

The chain joins TRBV4-3 to TRBJ2-1; 9 bases are shared with TRBD1. This CDR3 has 13 residues. J lost 9 bases, V lost 7 bases, and 7 bases had no gene match. Germline V CDR1 and CDR2: LGHNA, YSLEER. CDR3 coding DNA: TGCGCCAGCACTGGGACAGGGTATACTGAGCAGTTCTTC. The encoded protein is CASTGTGYTEQFF.

The V gene is TRBV6-1, the J gene TRBJ1-5, with D possibly TRBD1 on 6 matching bases. The CDR3 has 15 amino acids. The germline V and J ends were trimmed by 1 base and 7 bases, with 14 bases remaining between them. Germline CDR1 and CDR2: MNHNS and SASEGT. This CDR3 reads CASSEGWQGNQPQHF. The CDR3, as DNA: TGTGCCAGCAGTGAAGGGTGGCAGGGGAACCAGCCCCAGCATTTT.

The rearrangement joins TRBV11-3 to TRBJ2-3; D is ambiguous. V lost 4 bases and J 6 bases, leaving 8 bases between the germline ends. Per germline, CDR1 SGHNT and CDR2 YENEEA. This CDR3 is built from 12 residues. The CDR3 DNA follows: TGTGCCAGCAGCTCGGGTGGGGATACGCAGTATTTT. Translated, it gives CASSSGGDTQYF.

This sequence joins TRBV27 and TRBJ2-4, with 7 positions matching TRBD1. Trimming removed 0 bases from V and 2 bases from J; junction bases left unmatched: 10. The CDR3 is 18 residues long. Germline lookup yields CDR1 MNHEY and CDR2 SMNVEV (reference sequence). The CDR3: CASSLSIDREESKNIQYF. The CDR3 nucleotides are TGTGCCAGCAGTTTATCGATCGACAGGGAAGAGTCCAAAAACATTCAGTACTTC.

The chain has TRBV7-2 and TRBJ1-6; 8 nucleotides align to TRBD1. This CDR3 has 17 amino acids. Germline CDR1 is SGHTA and CDR2 is FQGNSA. Unmatched junction bases numbered 10, after V lost 2 bases and J lost 7 bases. The CDR3 region has the DNA TGTGCCAGCAGCTTAATGCCAGGGGGCTTCCAGAATTCACCCCTCCACTTT. Translation gives CASSLMPGGFQNSPLHF.